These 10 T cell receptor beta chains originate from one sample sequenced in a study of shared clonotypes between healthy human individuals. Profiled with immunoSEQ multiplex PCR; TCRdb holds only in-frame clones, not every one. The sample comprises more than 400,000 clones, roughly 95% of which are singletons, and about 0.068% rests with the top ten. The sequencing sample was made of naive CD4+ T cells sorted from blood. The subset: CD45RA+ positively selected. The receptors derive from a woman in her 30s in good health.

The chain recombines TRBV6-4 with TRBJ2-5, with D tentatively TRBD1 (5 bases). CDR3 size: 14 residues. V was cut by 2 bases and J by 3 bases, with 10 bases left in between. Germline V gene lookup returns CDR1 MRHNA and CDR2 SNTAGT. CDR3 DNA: TGTGCCAGCAGTGACGGGCAGGGAAAAGAGACCCAGTACTTC. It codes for CASSDGQGKETQYF.

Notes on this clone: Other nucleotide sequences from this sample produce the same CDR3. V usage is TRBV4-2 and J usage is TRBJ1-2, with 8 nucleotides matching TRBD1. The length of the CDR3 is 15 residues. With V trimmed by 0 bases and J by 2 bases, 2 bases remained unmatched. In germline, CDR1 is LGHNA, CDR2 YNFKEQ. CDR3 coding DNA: TGTGCCAGCAGCCAAGATGGACAGGGAAACTATGGCTACACCTTC. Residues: CASSQDGQGNYGYTF.

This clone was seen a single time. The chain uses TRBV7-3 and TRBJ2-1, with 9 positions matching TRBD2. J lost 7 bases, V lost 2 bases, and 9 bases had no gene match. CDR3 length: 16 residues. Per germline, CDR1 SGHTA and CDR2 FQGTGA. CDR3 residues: CASSLWASGIRNEQFF. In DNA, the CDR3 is TGTGCCAGCAGCTTATGGGCTAGCGGGATTCGGAATGAGCAGTTCTTC.

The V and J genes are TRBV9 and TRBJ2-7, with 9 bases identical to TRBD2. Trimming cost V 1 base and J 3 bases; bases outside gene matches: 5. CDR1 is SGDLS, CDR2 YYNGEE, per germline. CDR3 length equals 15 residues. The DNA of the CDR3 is TGTGCCAGCAGCGTACAACTAGCGGGTATCTACGAGCAGTACTTC. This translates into CASSVQLAGIYEQYF.

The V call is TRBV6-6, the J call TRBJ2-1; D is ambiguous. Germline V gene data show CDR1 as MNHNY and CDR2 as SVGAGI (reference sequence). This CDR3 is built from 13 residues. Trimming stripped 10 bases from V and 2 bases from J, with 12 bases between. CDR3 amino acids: CATKEVAYNEQFF. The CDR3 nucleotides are TGTGCCACCAAGGAAGTAGCCTACAATGAGCAGTTCTTC.

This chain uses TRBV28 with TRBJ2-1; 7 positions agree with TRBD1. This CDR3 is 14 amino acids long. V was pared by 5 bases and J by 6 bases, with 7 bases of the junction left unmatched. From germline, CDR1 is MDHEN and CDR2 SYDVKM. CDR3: CASSPPTGINEQFF. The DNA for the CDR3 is TGTGCCAGCAGTCCTCCGACAGGGATCAATGAGCAGTTCTTC. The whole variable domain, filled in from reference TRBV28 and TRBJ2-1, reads DVKVTQSSRYLVKRTGEKVFLECVQDMDHENMFWYRQDPGLGLRLIYFSYDVKMKEKGDIPEGYSVSREKKERFSLILESASTNQTSMYLCASSPPTGINEQFFGPGTRLTVL.

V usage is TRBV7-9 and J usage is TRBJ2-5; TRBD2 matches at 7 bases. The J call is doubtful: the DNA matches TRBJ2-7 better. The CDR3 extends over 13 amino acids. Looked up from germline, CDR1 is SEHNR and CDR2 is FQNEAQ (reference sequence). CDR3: CASSLTSSYEQYF. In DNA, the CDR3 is TGTGCCAGCAGCTTGACTAGCAGCTACGAGCAGTACTTC.

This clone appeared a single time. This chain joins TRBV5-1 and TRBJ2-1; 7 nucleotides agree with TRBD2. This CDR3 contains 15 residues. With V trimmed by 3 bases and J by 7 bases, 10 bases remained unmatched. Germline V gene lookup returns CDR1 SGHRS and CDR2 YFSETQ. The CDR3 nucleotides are TGCGCCAGCAGCTCGGGGACTATCCCTCGGAATGAGCAGTTCTTC. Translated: CASSSGTIPRNEQFF.

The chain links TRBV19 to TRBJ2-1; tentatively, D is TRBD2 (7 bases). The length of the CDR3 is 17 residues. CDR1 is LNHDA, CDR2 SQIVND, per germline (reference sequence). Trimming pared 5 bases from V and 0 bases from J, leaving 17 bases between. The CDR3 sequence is CASSPPGGGSSYNEQFF. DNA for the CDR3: TGTGCCAGTAGTCCCCCGGGGGGCGGGAGCTCCTACAATGAGCAGTTCTTC.

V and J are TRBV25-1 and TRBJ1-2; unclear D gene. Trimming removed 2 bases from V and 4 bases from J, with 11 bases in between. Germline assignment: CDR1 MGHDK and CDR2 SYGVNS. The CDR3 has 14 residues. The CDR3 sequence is CASSEELSAYGYTF. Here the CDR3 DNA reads TGTGCCAGCAGTGAAGAACTATCGGCCTATGGCTACACCTTC.